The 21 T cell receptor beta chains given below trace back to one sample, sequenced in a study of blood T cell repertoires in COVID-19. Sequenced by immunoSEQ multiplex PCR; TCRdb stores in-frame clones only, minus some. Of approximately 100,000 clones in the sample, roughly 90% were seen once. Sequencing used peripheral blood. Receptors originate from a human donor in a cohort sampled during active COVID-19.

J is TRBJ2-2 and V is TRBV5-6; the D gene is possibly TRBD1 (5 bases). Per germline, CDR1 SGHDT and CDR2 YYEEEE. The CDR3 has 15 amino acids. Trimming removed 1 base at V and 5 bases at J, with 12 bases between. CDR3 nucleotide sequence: TGTGCCAGCAGCTTGAAGGGGTTGTGGACCGGGGAGCTGTTTTTT. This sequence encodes CASSLKGLWTGELFF.

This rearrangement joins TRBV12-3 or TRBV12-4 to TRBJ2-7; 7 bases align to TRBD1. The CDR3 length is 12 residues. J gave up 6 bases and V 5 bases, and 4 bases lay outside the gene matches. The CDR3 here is CASSPQGSEQYF. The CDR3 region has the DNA TGTGCCAGCAGTCCACAGGGGAGCGAGCAGTACTTC.

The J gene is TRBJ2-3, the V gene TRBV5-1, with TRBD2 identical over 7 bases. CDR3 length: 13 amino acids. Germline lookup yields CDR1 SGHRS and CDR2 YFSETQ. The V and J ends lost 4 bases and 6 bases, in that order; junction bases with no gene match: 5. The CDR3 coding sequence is TGCGCCAGCAGCATACTGGGGGGGGATACGCAGTATTTT. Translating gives CASSILGGDTQYF.

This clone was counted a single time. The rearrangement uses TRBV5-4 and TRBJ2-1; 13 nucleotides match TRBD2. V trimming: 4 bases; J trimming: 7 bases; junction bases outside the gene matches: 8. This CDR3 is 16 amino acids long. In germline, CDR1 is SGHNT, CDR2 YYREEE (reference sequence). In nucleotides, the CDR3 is TGTGCCAGCAGCCGCAGTCCGGGACTAGCGGGGAATGAGCAGTTCTTC. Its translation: CASSRSPGLAGNEQFF.

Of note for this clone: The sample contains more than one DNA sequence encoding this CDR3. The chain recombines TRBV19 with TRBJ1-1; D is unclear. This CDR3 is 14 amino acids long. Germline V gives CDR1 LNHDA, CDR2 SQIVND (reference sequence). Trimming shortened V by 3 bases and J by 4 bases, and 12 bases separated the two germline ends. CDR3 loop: CASSIDIGGTEAFF. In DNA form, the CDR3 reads TGTGCCAGTAGTATCGATATTGGCGGCACTGAAGCTTTCTTT.

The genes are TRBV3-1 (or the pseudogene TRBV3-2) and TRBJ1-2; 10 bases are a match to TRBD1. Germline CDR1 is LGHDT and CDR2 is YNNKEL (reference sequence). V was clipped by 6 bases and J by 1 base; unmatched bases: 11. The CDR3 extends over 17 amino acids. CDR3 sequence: CASRDRGLGLDNYGYTF. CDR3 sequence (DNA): TGTGCCAGCAGAGACAGGGGGCTGGGATTGGATAACTATGGCTACACCTTC.

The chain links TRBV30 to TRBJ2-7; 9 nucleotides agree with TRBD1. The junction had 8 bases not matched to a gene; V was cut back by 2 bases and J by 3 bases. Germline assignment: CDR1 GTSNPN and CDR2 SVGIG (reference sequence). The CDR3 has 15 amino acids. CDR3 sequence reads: CAWSSAGTGYYEQYF. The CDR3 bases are TGTGCCTGGAGTTCCGCCGGGACAGGGTACTACGAGCAGTACTTC.

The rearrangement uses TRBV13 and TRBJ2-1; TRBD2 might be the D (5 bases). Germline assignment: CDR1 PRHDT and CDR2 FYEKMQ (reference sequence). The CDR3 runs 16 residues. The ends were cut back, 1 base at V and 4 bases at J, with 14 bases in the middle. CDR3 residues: CASSLEAAGRYNEQFF. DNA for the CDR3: TGTGCCAGCAGCTTAGAGGCGGCGGGCCGGTACAATGAGCAGTTCTTC.

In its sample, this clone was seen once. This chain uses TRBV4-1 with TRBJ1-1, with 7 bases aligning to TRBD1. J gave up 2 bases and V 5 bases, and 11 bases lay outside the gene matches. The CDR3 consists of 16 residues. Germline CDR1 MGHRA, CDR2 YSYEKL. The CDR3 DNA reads TGCGCCAGCAGCGACAGGGCCTTTGGGCCAAACACTGAAGCTTTCTTT. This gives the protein CASSDRAFGPNTEAFF.

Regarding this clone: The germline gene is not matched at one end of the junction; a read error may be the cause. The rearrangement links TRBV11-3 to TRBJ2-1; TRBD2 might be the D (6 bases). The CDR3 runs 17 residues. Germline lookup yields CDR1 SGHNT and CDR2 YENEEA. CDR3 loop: CVSSLVRGAGIYSEQFF. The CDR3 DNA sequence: TGTGTCAGCAGCTTAGTTCGCGGTGCGGGGATCTATAGTGAGCAGTTCTTC.

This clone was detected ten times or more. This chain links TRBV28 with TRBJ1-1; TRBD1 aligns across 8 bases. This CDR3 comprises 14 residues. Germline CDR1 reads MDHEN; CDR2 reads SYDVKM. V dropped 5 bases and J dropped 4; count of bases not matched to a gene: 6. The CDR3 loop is CASSRQGLGTEAFF. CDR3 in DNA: TGTGCCAGCAGTCGACAGGGGCTGGGCACTGAAGCTTTCTTT.

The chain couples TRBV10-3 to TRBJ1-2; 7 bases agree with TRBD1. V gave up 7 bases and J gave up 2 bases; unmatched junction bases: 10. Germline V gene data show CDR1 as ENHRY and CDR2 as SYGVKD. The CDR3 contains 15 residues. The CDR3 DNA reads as TGTGCCATCACCGCTGATGACAGGGTGAACTATGGCTACACCTTC. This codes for CAITADDRVNYGYTF.

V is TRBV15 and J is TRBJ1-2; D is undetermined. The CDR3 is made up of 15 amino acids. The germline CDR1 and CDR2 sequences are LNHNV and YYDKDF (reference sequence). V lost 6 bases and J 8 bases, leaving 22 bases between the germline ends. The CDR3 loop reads CATRRVKRDDEGYTF. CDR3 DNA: TGTGCCACCAGGCGGGTCAAAAGGGATGATGAAGGCTACACCTTC.

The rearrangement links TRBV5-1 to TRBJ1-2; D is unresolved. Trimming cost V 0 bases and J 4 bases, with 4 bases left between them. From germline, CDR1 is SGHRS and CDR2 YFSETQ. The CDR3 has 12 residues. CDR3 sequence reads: CASSLAVYGYTF. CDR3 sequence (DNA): TGCGCCAGCAGCTTGGCAGTCTATGGCTACACCTTC.

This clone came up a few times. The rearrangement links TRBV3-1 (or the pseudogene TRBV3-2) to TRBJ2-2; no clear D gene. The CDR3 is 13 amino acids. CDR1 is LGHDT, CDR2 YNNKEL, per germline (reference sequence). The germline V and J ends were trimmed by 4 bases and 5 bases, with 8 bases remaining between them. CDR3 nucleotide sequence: TGTGCCAGCAGCCGGGCCTCGACCGGGGAGCTGTTTTTT. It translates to CASSRASTGELFF.

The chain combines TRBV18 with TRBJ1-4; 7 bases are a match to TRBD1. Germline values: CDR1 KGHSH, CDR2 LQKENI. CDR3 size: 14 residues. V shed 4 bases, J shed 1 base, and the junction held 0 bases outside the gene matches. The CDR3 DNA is TGTGCCAGCTCACGACAGGGAACTAATGAAAAACTGTTTTTT. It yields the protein CASSRQGTNEKLFF.

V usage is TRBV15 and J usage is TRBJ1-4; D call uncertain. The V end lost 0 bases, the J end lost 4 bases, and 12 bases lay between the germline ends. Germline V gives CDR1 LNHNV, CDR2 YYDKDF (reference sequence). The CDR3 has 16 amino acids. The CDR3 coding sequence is TGTGCCACCAGCAGAGATGGAGAGAGCCATAATGAAAAACTGTTTTTT. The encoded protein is CATSRDGESHNEKLFF.

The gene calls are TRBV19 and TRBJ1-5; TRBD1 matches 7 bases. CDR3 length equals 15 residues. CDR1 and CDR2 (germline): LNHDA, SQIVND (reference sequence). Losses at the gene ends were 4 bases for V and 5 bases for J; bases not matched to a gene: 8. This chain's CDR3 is CASSTPGQIDQPQHF. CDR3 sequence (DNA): TGTGCCAGTAGTACCCCGGGACAGATAGATCAGCCCCAGCATTTT.

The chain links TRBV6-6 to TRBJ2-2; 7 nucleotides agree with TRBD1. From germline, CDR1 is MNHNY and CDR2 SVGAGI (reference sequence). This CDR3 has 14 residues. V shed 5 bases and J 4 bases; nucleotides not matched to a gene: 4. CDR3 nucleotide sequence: TGTGCCAGCAGTGACAGGGTGGGCACCGGGGAGCTGTTTTTT. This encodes CASSDRVGTGELFF.

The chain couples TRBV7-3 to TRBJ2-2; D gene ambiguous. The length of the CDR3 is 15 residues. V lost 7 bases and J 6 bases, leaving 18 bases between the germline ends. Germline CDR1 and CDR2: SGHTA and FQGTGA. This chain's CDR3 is CASTQAAGYAGELFF. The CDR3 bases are TGTGCCAGCACCCAAGCTGCAGGTTACGCCGGGGAGCTGTTTTTT.

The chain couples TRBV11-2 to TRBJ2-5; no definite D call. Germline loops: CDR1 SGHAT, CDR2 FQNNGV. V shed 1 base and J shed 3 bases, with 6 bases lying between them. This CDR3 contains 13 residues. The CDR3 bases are TGTGCCAGCAGCTTAGGTCAGAAAGAGACCCAGTACTTC. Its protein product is CASSLGQKETQYF.